This record looks at one T cell receptor beta chain sequence and its context. Its matching antigen is unknown. A J-beta primer mix and a sample-barcoded 5' primer were used in a second PCR of about 7 to 12 cycles. TCRdb re-analysed the 5' RACE reads in MiXCR, keeping a single row per CDR3 protein. The sample contains roughly 800,000 distinct CDR3 sequences, 55% to 70% of which appear only once. The CDR3 extends over 12 amino acids. V was clipped by 7 bases and J by 5 bases, with 14 bases between them. From germline, CDR1 is SQVTM and CDR2 ANQGSEA. The source of the sample is a study of blood T cells in healthy people across ages. Points from the study as a whole: Conclusively comparing naive with antigen-experienced cells was impossible with unsorted PBMCs.

Sequenced sample: blood. The gene calls are TRBV29-1 and TRBJ2-5, with D hard to call. The origin of this receptor is a man younger than 40 in good health. CDR3 protein: CSGKGAGETQYF. The CDR3, as DNA: TGCAGCGGAAAAGGAGCTGGGGAGACCCAGTACTTC.